This T cell receptor beta chain was captured in a study of tumor and adjacent non-tumor tissue in lung cancer. Study-level background: Patients comprised 12 adenocarcinoma, a couple of squamous cell carcinoma and 1 small cell lung cancer.

This sample's RNA came from whole unsorted tissue. The normal lung tissue was taken more than 3 cm from the tumor edge. Study-wide points: Shorter survival was associated with higher TCR diversity in tumors. Normal lung showed higher cumulative top 100 clone frequency than tumor.

A modified ARM-PCR protocol with three rounds of nested PCR amplified TCRbeta. TCRdb re-called the multiplex PCR reads through MiXCR, storing one row per CDR3 protein. The sample has 60,000 to 90,000 distinct CDR3 sequences; 65% to 75% are singletons. At least ten counts were recorded for this clonotype. Its antigen is unidentified. The specimen sequenced was distant non-tumor lung tissue. The TCR comes from a woman aged 45-60 years with non-small cell lung cancer.

The CDR3 region is CASSNRDFEETQYF. The CDR3 nucleotides are TGTGCCAGCAGCAACCGGGATTTCGAAGAGACCCAGTACTTC. The V gene is TRBV21-1, the J gene TRBJ2-5; the DNA was not compared with TRBD1, the D call given in the table. TRBV21-1 is listed as a pseudogene. CDR3 length: 14 residues.